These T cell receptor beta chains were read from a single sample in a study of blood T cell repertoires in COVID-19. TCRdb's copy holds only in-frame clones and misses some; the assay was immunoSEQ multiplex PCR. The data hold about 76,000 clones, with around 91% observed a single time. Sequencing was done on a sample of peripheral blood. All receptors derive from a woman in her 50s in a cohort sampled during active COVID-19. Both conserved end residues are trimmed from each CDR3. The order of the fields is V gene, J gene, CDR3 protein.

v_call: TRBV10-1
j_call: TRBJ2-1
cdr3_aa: ASSDQAGGPLNEQF

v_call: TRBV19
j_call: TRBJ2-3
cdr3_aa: ASSSRKGSPIGADTQY

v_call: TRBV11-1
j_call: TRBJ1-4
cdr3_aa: ASSSAGRWNEKLF

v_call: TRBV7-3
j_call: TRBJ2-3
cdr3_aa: ASSHPQADTQY

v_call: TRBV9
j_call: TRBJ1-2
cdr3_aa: ASSARTVNYGYT

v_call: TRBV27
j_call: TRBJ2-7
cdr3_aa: ASSSGGQGYEQY

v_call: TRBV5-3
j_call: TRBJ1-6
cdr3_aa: ARSTGQGDSPLH

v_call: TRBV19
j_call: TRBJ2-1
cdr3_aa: ASSIVGTGAHNEQF

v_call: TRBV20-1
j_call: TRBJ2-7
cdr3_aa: SASLLDEQY

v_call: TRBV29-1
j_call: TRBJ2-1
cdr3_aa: SVVRSGLYNEQF

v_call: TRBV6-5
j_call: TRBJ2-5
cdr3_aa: ASRRDSPQETQY

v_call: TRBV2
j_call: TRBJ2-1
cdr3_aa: ASSGGTGGYWDEQF

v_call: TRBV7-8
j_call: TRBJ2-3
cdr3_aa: ASSAGTSGSFTDTQY

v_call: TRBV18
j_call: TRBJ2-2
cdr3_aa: ASSPFNTLLNTGELF

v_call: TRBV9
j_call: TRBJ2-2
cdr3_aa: ASSFLGQVAGELF

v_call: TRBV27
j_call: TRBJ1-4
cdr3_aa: ASSWAWGDEKLF

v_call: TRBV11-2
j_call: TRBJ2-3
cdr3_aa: ASSLDQGLTDTQY

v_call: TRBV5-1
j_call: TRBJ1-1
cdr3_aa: ASSLERGNTEAF

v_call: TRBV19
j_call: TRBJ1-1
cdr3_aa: ATVSWDGQTEAF

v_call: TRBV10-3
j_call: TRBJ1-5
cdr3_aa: AISDGKRDYQPQH

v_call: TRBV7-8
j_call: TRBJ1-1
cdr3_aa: ASSFGVTEAF

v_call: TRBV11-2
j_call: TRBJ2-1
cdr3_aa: ASSSPGLAGSEQF

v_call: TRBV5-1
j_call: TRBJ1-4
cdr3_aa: ASRYSSNEKLF

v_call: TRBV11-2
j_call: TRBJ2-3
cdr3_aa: ASSLAASGSTTDTQY

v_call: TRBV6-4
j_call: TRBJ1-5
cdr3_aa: ASSDPMTDSNQPQH

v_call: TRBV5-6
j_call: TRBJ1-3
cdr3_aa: ASSLGSPTGNTIY

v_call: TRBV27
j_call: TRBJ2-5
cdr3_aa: ASSFSDSRGETQY

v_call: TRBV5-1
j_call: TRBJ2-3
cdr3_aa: ASSLVPSGSASTDTQY

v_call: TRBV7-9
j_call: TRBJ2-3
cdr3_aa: ASSGGTSGAADTQY

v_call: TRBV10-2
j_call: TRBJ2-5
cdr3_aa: ASSRVAGWETQY

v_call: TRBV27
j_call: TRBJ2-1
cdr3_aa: ASSPLGGSSYNEQF

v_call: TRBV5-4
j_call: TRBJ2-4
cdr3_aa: ASSLGGLAKNIQY

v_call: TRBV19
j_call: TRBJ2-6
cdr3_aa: ASSIIPSGSPSGANVLT

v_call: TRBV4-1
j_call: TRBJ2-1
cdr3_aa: ASSPFGTGSSYNEQF

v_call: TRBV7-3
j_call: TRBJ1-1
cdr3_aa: ASSPQPGRNTEAF

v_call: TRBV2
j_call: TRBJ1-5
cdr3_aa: ASSDRGGPLLNQPQH